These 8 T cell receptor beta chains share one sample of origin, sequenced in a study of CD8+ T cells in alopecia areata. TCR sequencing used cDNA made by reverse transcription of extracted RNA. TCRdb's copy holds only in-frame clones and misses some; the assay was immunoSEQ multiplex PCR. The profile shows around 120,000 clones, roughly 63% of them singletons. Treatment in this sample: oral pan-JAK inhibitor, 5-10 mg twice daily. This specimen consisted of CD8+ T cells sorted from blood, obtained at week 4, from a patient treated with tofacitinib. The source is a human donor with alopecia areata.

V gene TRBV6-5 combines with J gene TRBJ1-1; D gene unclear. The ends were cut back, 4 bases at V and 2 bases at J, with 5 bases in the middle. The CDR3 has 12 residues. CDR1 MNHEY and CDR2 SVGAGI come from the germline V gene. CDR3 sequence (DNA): TGTGCCAGCAGTTGGGGTAACACTGAAGCTTTCTTT. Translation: CASSWGNTEAFF.

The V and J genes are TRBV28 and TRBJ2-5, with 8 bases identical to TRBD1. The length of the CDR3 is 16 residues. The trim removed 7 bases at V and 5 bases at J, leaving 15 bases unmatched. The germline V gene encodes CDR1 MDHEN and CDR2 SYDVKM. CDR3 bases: TGTGCCAGCAATCACTTCGAGACAGGGGAGTCGGAGACCCAGTACTTC. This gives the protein CASNHFETGESETQYF. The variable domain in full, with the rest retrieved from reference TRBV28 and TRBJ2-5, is DVKVTQSSRYLVKRTGEKVFLECVQDMDHENMFWYRQDPGLGLRLIYFSYDVKMKEKGDIPEGYSVSREKKERFSLILESASTNQTSMYLCASNHFETGESETQYFGPGTRLLVL.

CDR3 residues: CASSRTLTVYEQYF. DNA for the CDR3: TGTGCCAGCAGCCGGACTCTGACAGTCTACGAGCAGTACTTC. The rearrangement links TRBV7-8 to TRBJ2-7; the D gene could be TRBD1 or TRBD2 (5 bases each). The CDR3 is 14 residues long. The V gene lost 5 bases and the J gene lost 3 bases, with 14 bases spanning the gap. Germline-derived CDR1 and CDR2 are SGHVS and FQNEAQ.

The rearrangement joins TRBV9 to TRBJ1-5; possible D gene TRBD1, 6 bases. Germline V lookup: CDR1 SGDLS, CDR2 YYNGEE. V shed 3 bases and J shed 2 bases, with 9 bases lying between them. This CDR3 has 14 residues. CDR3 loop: CASSESGGNQPQHF. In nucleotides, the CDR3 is TGTGCCAGCAGCGAATCAGGGGGCAATCAGCCCCAGCATTTT.

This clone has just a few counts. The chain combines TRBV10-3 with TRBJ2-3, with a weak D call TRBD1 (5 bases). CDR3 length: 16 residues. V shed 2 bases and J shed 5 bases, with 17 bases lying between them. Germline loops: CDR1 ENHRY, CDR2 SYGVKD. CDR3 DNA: TGTGCCATCAGTGAGGGGGCACTCGCTTTAGGAGATACGCAGTATTTT. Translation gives CAISEGALALGDTQYF.

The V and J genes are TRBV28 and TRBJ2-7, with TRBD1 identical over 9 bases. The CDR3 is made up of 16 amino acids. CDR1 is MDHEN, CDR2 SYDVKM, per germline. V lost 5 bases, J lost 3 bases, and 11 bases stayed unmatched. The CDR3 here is CASSPRAGTGIYEQYF. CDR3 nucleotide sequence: TGTGCCAGCAGTCCACGTGCCGGGACAGGGATCTACGAGCAGTACTTC. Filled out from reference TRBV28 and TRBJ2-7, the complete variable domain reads DVKVTQSSRYLVKRTGEKVFLECVQDMDHENMFWYRQDPGLGLRLIYFSYDVKMKEKGDIPEGYSVSREKKERFSLILESASTNQTSMYLCASSPRAGTGIYEQYFGPGTRLTVT.

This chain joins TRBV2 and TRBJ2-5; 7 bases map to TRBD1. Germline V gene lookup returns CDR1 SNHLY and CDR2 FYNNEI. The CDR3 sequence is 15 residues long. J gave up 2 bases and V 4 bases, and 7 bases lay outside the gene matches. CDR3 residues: CASSVPSGQQETQYF. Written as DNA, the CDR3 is TGTGCCAGCAGTGTCCCCTCGGGACAGCAAGAGACCCAGTACTTC.

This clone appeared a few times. The CDR3 coding sequence is TGCAGCGTCTCAGACAGGGGGTCCTACGAGCAGTACTTC. Translation: CSVSDRGSYEQYF. The chain employs TRBV29-1 and TRBJ2-7; TRBD1 matches at 9 bases. V shed 6 bases, J shed 1 base, and the junction held 4 bases outside the gene matches. From germline, CDR1 is SQVTM and CDR2 ANQGSEA. This CDR3 contains 13 residues.